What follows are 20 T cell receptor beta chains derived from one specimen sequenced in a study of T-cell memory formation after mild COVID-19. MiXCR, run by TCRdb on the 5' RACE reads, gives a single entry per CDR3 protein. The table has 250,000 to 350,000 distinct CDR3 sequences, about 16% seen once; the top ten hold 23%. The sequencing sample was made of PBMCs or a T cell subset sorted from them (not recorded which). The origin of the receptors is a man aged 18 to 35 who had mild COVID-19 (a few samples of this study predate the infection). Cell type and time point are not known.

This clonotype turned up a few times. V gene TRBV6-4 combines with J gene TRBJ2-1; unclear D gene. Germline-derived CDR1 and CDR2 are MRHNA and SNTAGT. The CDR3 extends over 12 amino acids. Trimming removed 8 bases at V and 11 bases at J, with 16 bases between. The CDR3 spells CASQARNGQQFF. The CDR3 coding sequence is TGTGCCAGCCAGGCCAGGAACGGCCAGCAGTTCTTC.

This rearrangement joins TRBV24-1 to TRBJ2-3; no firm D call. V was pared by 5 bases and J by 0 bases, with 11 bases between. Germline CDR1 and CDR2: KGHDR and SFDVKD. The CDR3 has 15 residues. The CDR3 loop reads CATSVTGRSTDTQYF. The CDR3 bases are TGTGCCACCAGTGTTACGGGCCGTAGCACAGATACGCAGTATTTT.

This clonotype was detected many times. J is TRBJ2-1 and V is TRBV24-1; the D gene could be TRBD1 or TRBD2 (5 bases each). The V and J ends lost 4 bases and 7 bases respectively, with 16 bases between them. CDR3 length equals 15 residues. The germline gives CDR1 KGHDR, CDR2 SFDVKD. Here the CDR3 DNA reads TGTGCCACCAGTGACTCGGGACGAGATGAAAATGAGCAGTTCTTC. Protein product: CATSDSGRDENEQFF.

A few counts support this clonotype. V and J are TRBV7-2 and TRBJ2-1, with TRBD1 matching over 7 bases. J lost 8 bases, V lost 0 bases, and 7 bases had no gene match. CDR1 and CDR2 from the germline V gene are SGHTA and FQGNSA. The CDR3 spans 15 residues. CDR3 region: CASSLAGTVNHEQFF. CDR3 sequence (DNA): TGTGCCAGCAGCTTAGCGGGGACAGTGAATCATGAGCAGTTCTTC.

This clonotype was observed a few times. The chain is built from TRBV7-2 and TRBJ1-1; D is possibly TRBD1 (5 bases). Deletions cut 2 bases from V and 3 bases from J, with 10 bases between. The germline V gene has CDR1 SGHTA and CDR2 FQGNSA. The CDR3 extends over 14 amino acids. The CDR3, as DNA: TGTGCCAGCAGCTTATACAGGAGGGACACTGAAGCTTTCTTT. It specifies CASSLYRRDTEAFF.

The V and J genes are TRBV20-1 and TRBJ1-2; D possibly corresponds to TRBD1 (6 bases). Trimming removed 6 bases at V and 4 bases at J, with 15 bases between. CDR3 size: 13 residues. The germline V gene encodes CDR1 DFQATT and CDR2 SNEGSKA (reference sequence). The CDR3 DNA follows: TGCAGTGCCCCAGAAGGGGGAGGCTATGGCTACACCTTC. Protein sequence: CSAPEGGGYGYTF.

CDR3 nucleotide sequence: TGTGCCAGCAGCTTAGGACTAGGAAGCACAGATACGCAGTATTTT. As protein: CASSLGLGSTDTQYF. The chain couples TRBV7-8 to TRBJ2-3; D might be TRBD2 (6 bases). The V end was cut by 1 base, the J end by 0 bases, with 8 bases between. The CDR3 has 15 residues. Germline CDR1 and CDR2: SGHVS and FQNEAQ.

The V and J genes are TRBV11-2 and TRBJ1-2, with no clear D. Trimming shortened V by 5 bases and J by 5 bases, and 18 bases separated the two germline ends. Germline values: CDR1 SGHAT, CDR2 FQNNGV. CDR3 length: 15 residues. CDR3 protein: CASSPVGSARYGYTF. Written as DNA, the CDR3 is TGTGCCAGCAGCCCAGTGGGGTCCGCTCGGTATGGCTACACCTTC.

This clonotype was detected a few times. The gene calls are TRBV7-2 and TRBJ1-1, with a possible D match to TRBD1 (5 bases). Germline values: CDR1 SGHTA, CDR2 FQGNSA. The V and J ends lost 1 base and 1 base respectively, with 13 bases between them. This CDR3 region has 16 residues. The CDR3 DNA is TGTGCCAGCAGCTTAGGGGCGCGGGGGGGGAACACTGAAGCTTTCTTT. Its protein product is CASSLGARGGNTEAFF.

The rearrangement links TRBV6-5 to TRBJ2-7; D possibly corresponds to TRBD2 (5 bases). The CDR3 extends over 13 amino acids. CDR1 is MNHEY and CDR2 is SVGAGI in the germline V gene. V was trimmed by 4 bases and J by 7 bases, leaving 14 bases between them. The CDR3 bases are TGTGCCAGCAGTTTCTCAGACTCGGGGGAGCAGTACTTC. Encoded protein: CASSFSDSGEQYF.

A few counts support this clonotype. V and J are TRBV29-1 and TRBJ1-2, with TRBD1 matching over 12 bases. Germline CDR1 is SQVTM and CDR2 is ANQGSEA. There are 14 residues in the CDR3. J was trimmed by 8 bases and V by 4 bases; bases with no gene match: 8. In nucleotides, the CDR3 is TGCAGCGTTGCCCCGGGACAGGGGGCTCGGGGCTACACCTTC. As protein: CSVAPGQGARGYTF.

In DNA, the CDR3 is TGCAGCGTTGGCCATGTGGGGATCGACGGAGAGACCCAGTACTTC. This sequence encodes CSVGHVGIDGETQYF. The genes are TRBV29-1 and TRBJ2-5; no firm D call. The CDR3 loop spans 15 amino acids. The germline CDR1 and CDR2 sequences are SQVTM and ANQGSEA. Trimming took off 4 bases at V and 4 bases at J, with 19 bases between the two ends.

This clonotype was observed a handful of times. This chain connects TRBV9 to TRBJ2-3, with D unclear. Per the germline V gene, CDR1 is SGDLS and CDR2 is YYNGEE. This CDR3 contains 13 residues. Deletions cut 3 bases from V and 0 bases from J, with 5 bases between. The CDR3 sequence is CASSGVSTDTQYF. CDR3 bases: TGTGCCAGCAGCGGCGTTAGCACAGATACGCAGTATTTT.

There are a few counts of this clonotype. The CDR3 coding sequence is TGTGCCAGCAACCATGGGACAGCGAACACTGAAGCTTTCTTT. Protein: CASNHGTANTEAFF. The rearrangement uses TRBV6-6 and TRBJ1-1; 7 nucleotides agree with TRBD1. Germline V gene data show CDR1 as MNHNY and CDR2 as SVGAGI (reference sequence). The CDR3 loop spans 14 amino acids. The junction had 6 bases not matched to a gene; V was cut back by 7 bases and J by 1 base.

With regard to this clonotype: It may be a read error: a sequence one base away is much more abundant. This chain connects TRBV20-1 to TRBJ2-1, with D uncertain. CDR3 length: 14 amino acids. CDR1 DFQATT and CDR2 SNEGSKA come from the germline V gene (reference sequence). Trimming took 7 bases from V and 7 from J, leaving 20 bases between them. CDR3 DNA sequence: TGCAGTGGTAGGCGACGACCGGAACGGAATGAGCAGTTCTTC. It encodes CSGRRRPERNEQFF.

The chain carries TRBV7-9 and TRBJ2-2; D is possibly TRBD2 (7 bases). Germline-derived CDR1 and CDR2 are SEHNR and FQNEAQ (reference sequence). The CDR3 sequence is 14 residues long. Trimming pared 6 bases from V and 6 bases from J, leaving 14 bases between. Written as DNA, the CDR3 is TGTGCCAGCAGGGGCCTCGGGGGGCCCGGGGAGCTGTTTTTT. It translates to CASRGLGGPGELFF.

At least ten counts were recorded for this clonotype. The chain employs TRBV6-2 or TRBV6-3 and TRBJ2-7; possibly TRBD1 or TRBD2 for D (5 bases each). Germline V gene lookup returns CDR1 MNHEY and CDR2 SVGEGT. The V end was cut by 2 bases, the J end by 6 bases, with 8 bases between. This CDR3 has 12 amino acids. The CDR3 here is CASSYEGREQYV. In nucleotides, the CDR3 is TGTGCCAGCAGTTACGAGGGGCGCGAGCAGTACGTC.

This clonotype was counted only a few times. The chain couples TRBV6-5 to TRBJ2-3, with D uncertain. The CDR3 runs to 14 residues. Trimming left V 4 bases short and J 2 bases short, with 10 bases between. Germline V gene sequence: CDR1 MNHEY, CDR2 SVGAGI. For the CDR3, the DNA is TGTGCCAGCAGTTCCCGACAATACACAGATACGCAGTATTTT. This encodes CASSSRQYTDTQYF.

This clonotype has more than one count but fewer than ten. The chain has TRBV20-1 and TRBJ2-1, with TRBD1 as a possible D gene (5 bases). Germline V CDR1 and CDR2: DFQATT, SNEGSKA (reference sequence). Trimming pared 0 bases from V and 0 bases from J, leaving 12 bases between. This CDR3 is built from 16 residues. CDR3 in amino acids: CSARDRQGHSYNEQFF. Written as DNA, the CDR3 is TGCAGTGCTAGAGATCGGCAGGGTCACTCCTACAATGAGCAGTTCTTC.

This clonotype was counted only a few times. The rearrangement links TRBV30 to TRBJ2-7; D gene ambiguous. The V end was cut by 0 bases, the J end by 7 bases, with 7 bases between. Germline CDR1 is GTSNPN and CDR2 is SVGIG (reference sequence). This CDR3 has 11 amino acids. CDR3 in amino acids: CAWSVSREQYF. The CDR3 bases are TGTGCCTGGAGTGTATCGCGAGAGCAGTACTTC.